The source of this TCR beta chain is a study of regulatory T cells in long-lasting Graves disease. Findings and limits, study-wide: With approximately 2,800 shared public clonotypes, persistent patients exceeded new patients, who shared just over 950.

Noted time point: newly diagnosed GD, antithyroid drugs for less than 3 months. RNA from PBMCs was the source of the TCR library. Per American Thyroid Association guidelines, Graves' disease was diagnosed. HTBI primers from iRepertoire and Arm-PCR of CDR3 regions yielded the TCR beta libraries. MiXCR was run by TCRdb on the multiplex PCR reads, yielding one entry per CDR3 protein. This repertoire shows around 250,000 distinct CDR3 sequences, approximately 20% found once; its top ten account for about 15%. V was cut by 4 bases and J by 8 bases, with 20 bases left in between. Germline V gene data show CDR1 as MNHNS and CDR2 as SASEGT. The CDR3 contains 15 residues. At least ten counts were recorded for this clonotype. The antigen remains unidentified. In addition, the sample was reused for a study of T cells in Graves' hyperthyroidism and ophthalmopathy. That paper states: TCR CDR3 underwent first-round RT-PCR with the HTBI primer set.

The rearrangement uses TRBV6-1 and TRBJ1-1; unclear D gene. This sequence originates from a woman aged 25-40 years with Graves disease. This sample comprised peripheral blood mononuclear cells (PBMCs), obtained at new diagnosis, from a patient treated with antithyroid drugs. CDR3 in amino acids: CASSGRVSPLFEAFF. CDR3 DNA: TGTGCCAGCAGTGGGCGGGTTTCCCCACTCTTCGAAGCTTTCTTT.